This record concerns one T cell receptor (beta chain) sequence. The sample comes from a study of cytotoxic CD8 clonotypes in ibrutinib-treated CLL. Germline values: CDR1 SGHRS, CDR2 YFSETQ. V shed 6 bases and J 7 bases; nucleotides not matched to a gene: 7. This CDR3 has 13 amino acids. Produced via immunoSEQ multiplex PCR; TCRdb's table is partial and in-frame only. The sample consists of approximately 84,000 clones, more than 75% of them appearing once. Material: PBMCs, obtained after 12 months of ibrutinib treatment. This sequence originates from a human donor with chronic lymphocytic leukemia. The rearrangement links TRBV5-1 to TRBJ2-1, with TRBD1 matching 7 bases. DNA of the CDR3: TGCGCCAGCACGGGTCAGGGGGTTAATGAGCAGTTCTTC. Translating gives CASTGQGVNEQFF.